This T cell receptor beta chain was profiled in a study of blood T cells in healthy people across ages. A sample-barcoded 5' primer and a J-beta primer mix were used in a second PCR of about 7 to 12 cycles. TCRdb used MiXCR to reprocess the 5' RACE reads, holding one entry per CDR3 protein. The sample carries around 1,600,000 distinct CDR3 sequences, under 55% recorded once. This clonotype occurred a few times. The CDR3 has 14 amino acids. CDR1 LGHNA and CDR2 YNFKEQ come from the germline V gene. V gave up 0 bases and J gave up 4 bases, with 8 bases separating them. Every donor gave approximately 10 milliliters of peripheral blood.

The rearrangement links TRBV4-2 to TRBJ2-3; D gene unclear. Sequenced sample: blood. This receptor was identified in a woman aged 18-29 years in good health. The CDR3 spells CASSQDSLSDTQYF. In DNA, the CDR3 is TGTGCCAGCAGCCAAGATAGTCTGTCAGATACGCAGTATTTT.